This T cell receptor beta chain emerged from a study of long-term antiretroviral therapy in people with HIV. The immunoSEQ assay was v3.0, run at survey level. Assay: immunoSEQ multiplex PCR; the TCRdb copy retains only in-frame clones and omits some. The sample yields 15,000 to 20,000 clones, roughly 95% seen once. CDR1 is SGHVS and CDR2 is FQNEAQ in the germline V gene. This CDR3 region has 13 residues. V gave up 5 bases and J gave up 3 bases, with 11 bases separating them. In this sample, this clone turned up a few times. The chain has TRBV7-8 and TRBJ2-7; D remains unclear. The sequenced sample was unsorted PBMCs, obtained 10 to 13 years after starting antiretroviral therapy. The sequence derives from a young man with HIV. CDR3 bases: TGTGCCAGCAGCCTCGGACCCAACTACGAGCAGTACGTC. Amino acid sequence: CASSLGPNYEQYV.